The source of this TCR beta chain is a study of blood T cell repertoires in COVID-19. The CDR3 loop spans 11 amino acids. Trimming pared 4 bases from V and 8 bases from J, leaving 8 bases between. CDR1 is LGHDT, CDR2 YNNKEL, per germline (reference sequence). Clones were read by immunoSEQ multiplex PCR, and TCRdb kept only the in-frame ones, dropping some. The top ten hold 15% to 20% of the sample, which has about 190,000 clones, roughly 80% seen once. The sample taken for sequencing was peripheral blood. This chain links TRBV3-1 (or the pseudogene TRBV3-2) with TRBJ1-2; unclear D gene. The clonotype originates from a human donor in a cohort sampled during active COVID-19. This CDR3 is CASSRGRGYTF. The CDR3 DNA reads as TGTGCCAGCAGCCGAGGAAGAGGCTACACCTTC.